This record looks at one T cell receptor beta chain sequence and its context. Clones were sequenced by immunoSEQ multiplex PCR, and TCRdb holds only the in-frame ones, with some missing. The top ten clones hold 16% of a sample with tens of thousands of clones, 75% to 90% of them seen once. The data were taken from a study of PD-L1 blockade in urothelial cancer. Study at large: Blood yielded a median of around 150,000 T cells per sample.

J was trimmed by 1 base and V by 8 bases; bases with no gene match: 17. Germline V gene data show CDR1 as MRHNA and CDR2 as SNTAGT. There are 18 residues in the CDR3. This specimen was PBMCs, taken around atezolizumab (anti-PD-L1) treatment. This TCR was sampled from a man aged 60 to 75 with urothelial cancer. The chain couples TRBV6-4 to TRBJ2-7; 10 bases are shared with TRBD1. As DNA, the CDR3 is TGTGCCAGCCGGTTCCGGGACAGGGGCGATTTTTCTTCCTACGAGCAGTACTTC. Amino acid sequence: CASRFRDRGDFSSYEQYF.